Shown below are 26 T cell receptor beta chains from a single sample sequenced in a study of T cell responses to AZD1222 COVID-19 vaccine. Produced via immunoSEQ multiplex PCR; TCRdb's table is partial and in-frame only. The sample lists 90,000 to 150,000 clones, 80% to 95% occurring once. Material: peripheral blood, obtained 28 days after the second AZD1222 dose. These TCRs come from an adult who received the AZD1222 COVID-19 vaccine.

The J gene is TRBJ1-1, the V gene TRBV28; D is unresolved. Germline V gene data show CDR1 as MDHEN and CDR2 as SYDVKM. This CDR3 has 15 residues. The germline V and J ends were trimmed by 6 bases and 1 base, with 15 bases remaining between them. The CDR3 bases are TGTGCCAGCAGAAAAGAACCTACAGCGAACACTGAAGCTTTCTTT. Amino acid sequence: CASRKEPTANTEAFF.

In this sample, this clone turned up once. The rearrangement uses TRBV19 and TRBJ1-4; 9 bases fit TRBD1. Per germline, CDR1 LNHDA and CDR2 SQIVND (reference sequence). Germline trimming cut 7 bases from V and 10 bases from J; bases unmatched to any gene: 10. The CDR3 has 14 amino acids. CDR3 protein: CASTSGQGSRKLFF. In DNA form, the CDR3 reads TGTGCCAGTACCTCAGGACAGGGGTCCCGAAAACTGTTTTTT. Filled out from reference TRBV19 and TRBJ1-4, the complete variable domain reads DGGITQSPKYLFRKEGQNVTLSCEQNLNHDAMYWYRQDPGQGLRLIYYSQIVNDFQKGDIAEGYSVSREKKESFPLTVTSAQKNPTAFYLCASTSGQGSRKLFFGSGTQLSVL.

V usage is TRBV19 and J usage is TRBJ1-3; unclear D gene. The germline gives CDR1 LNHDA, CDR2 SQIVND (reference sequence). The CDR3 contains 15 residues. Trimming took off 8 bases at V and 0 bases at J, with 14 bases between the two ends. The CDR3 region has the DNA TGTGCCAGTCTTTTGAGCACAATCTCTGGAAACACCATATATTTT. Its protein is CASLLSTISGNTIYF.

The CDR3, as DNA: TGTGCCAGCAGTGAAGCGAATTTTTATACGCAGTATTTT. Its translation is CASSEANFYTQYF. The V gene is TRBV6-1, the J gene TRBJ2-3; D is unresolved. The CDR3 sequence is 13 residues long. The germline V and J ends were trimmed by 0 bases and 7 bases, with 8 bases remaining between them. Germline loops: CDR1 MNHNS, CDR2 SASEGT.

The V gene is TRBV3-1 (or the pseudogene TRBV3-2), the J gene TRBJ1-1; 7 bases agree with TRBD1. This CDR3 has 15 amino acids. The V gene end was trimmed by 3 bases and the J gene end by 1 base; junction bases not matched to a gene: 5. Germline loops: CDR1 LGHDT, CDR2 YNNKEL (reference sequence). DNA of the CDR3: TGTGCCAGCAGCCACCACGGGACAGAGAACACTGAAGCTTTCTTT. The encoded protein is CASSHHGTENTEAFF.

The chain couples TRBV5-1 to TRBJ2-3; D may be TRBD1 or TRBD2 (5 bases each). The germline CDR1 and CDR2 sequences are SGHRS and YFSETQ. Between the trimmed V and J ends, which lost 0 bases and 1 base, there was a span of 6 bases. This CDR3 is built from 14 residues. The chain's CDR3 is CASSLGDRTDTQYF. CDR3 nucleotide sequence: TGCGCCAGCAGCTTGGGGGACCGCACAGATACGCAGTATTTT.

This clone appeared a few times. This chain connects TRBV10-2 to TRBJ2-5, with D unresolved. The V gene lost 4 bases and the J gene lost 2 bases, with 11 bases spanning the gap. Germline CDR1 reads WSHSY; CDR2 reads SAAADI. The CDR3 is 14 residues long. The CDR3 DNA reads TGCGCCAGCAGTGTCATTAGCCCGCAAGAGACCCAGTACTTC. Its translation: CASSVISPQETQYF.

This chain uses TRBV29-1 with TRBJ2-3, with TRBD1 identical over 7 bases. CDR3 length: 12 amino acids. Germline CDR1 is SQVTM and CDR2 is ANQGSEA. V was pared by 6 bases and J by 3 bases, with 3 bases of the junction left unmatched. DNA for the CDR3: TGCAGCGTAAAGACAGGGACAGATACGCAGTATTTT. It yields the protein CSVKTGTDTQYF.

V is TRBV19 and J is TRBJ2-3, with 9 bases that match TRBD1. V trimming: 4 bases; J trimming: 2 bases; junction bases outside the gene matches: 4. Germline loops: CDR1 LNHDA, CDR2 SQIVND (reference sequence). The length of the CDR3 is 15 residues. The CDR3, as DNA: TGTGCCAGTAGTAAACAGGGGGCTTTCACAGATACGCAGTATTTT. This gives the protein CASSKQGAFTDTQYF.

The chain has TRBV7-8 and TRBJ1-6; 8 positions match TRBD1. V lost 5 bases to trimming and J lost 7 bases; unmatched junction nucleotides: 7. Germline CDR1 reads SGHVS; CDR2 reads FQNEAQ. This CDR3 is built from 15 residues. This chain's CDR3 is CASSKGQGDNSPLHF. DNA of the CDR3: TGTGCCAGCAGCAAAGGACAGGGCGACAATTCACCCCTCCACTTT.

V usage is TRBV6-5 and J usage is TRBJ2-1; 10 bases line up with TRBD2. CDR1 and CDR2 (germline): MNHEY, SVGAGI. The V gene end was trimmed by 7 bases and the J gene end by 3 bases; junction bases not matched to a gene: 6. The CDR3 covers 15 residues. The CDR3 region is CASTPGTSVYNEQFF. The CDR3 DNA reads as TGTGCCAGCACCCCAGGGACTAGCGTCTACAATGAGCAGTTCTTC.

This clone was seen just once. V gene TRBV29-1 combines with J gene TRBJ1-1; D possibly corresponds to TRBD1 (5 bases). The germline CDR1 and CDR2 sequences are SQVTM and ANQGSEA. Trimming cost V 4 bases and J 7 bases, with 13 bases left between them. The CDR3 runs to 12 residues. CDR3 residues: CSVGDGHSEAFF. CDR3 DNA: TGCAGCGTTGGGGATGGACACAGTGAAGCTTTCTTT.

J is TRBJ1-5 and V is TRBV6-5; D gene unclear. This CDR3 region has 13 residues. Trimming shortened V by 10 bases and J by 5 bases, and 15 bases separated the two germline ends. The germline V gene has CDR1 MNHEY and CDR2 SVGAGI. The CDR3 loop is CATGVGGDQPQHF. The CDR3 DNA is TGTGCCACCGGGGTTGGAGGAGATCAGCCCCAGCATTTT.

The chain is built from TRBV24-1 and TRBJ2-1, with a weak D call TRBD1 (6 bases). With 9 bases removed from V and 9 bases from J, the gap between germline ends came to 14 bases. The CDR3 contains 12 residues. The germline CDR1 and CDR2 sequences are KGHDR and SFDVKD. As DNA, the CDR3 is TGTGCCACCCAACAGGGTTGGGGTGAGCAGTTCTTC. It yields the protein CATQQGWGEQFF.

The chain couples TRBV6-1 to TRBJ2-2; D is undetermined. CDR3 size: 17 residues. V was cut by 2 bases and J by 0 bases, with 13 bases left in between. Germline CDR1 MNHNS, CDR2 SASEGT. The CDR3 spells CASSEIWTATNTGELFF. CDR3 DNA sequence: TGTGCCAGCAGTGAAATTTGGACGGCGACGAACACCGGGGAGCTGTTTTTT.

The chain joins TRBV5-1 to TRBJ1-1, with a possible D match to TRBD1 (6 bases). Germline V gives CDR1 SGHRS, CDR2 YFSETQ. The V gene lost 4 bases and the J gene lost 5 bases, with 18 bases spanning the gap. This CDR3 is 15 amino acids long. DNA of the CDR3: TGCGCCAGCAGCGTAGAGGGGGAGGTAGGGACTGAAGCTTTCTTT. Translated: CASSVEGEVGTEAFF.

The CDR3 sequence is CASSYSAGVEQYF. The CDR3 nucleotides are TGTGCCAGCAGTTACTCGGCAGGGGTCGAGCAGTACTTC. J is TRBJ2-7 and V is TRBV6-6, with D possibly being TRBD1 (6 bases). V was clipped by 0 bases and J by 6 bases, with 9 bases between them. This CDR3 has 13 residues. Germline CDR1 is MNHNY and CDR2 is SVGAGI (reference sequence).

As DNA, the CDR3 is TGCGCCAGCAGCCGAATAGCGGGAGCTAATGAGCAGTTCTTC. It yields the protein CASSRIAGANEQFF. This chain links TRBV10-2 with TRBJ2-1; 9 bases fit TRBD2. Germline assignment: CDR1 WSHSY and CDR2 SAAADI. CDR3 size: 14 residues. V shed 6 bases and J 7 bases; nucleotides not matched to a gene: 7.

V usage is TRBV7-2 and J usage is TRBJ2-5; D might be TRBD2 (8 bases). CDR1 is SGHTA, CDR2 FQGNSA, per germline. Trimming took 7 bases from V and 3 from J, leaving 24 bases between them. CDR3 length equals 17 residues. CDR3 in amino acids: CASTVRGAGAGEETQYF. Here the CDR3 DNA reads TGTGCCAGCACCGTCAGGGGGGCCGGAGCGGGGGAAGAGACCCAGTACTTC. Looking up the rest from reference TRBV7-2 and TRBJ2-5 gives the full variable domain: GAGVSQSPSNKVTEKGKDVELRCDPISGHTALYWYRQSLGQGLEFLIYFQGNSAPDKSGLPSDRFSAERTGGSVSTLTIQRTQQEDSAVYLCASTVRGAGAGEETQYFGPGTRLLVL.

V and J are TRBV11-2 and TRBJ1-3, with D hard to call. V lost 3 bases and J 3 bases, leaving 12 bases between the germline ends. The CDR3 sequence is 15 residues long. The germline V gene encodes CDR1 SGHAT and CDR2 FQNNGV. For the CDR3, the DNA is TGTGCCAGCAGCTTCGGTTTTGGAAGTGGAAACACCATATATTTT. Protein product: CASSFGFGSGNTIYF.

CDR3 coding DNA: TGTGCCAGCAGCTTAGTTTTGCAGTCCAGGGGGACGAGAAACTACGAGCAGTACTTC. It specifies CASSLVLQSRGTRNYEQYF. This chain joins TRBV7-2 and TRBJ2-7; the match to TRBD1 covers 7 bases. Trimming cost V 1 base and J 3 bases; bases outside gene matches: 18. This CDR3 has 19 amino acids. Germline V gives CDR1 SGHTA, CDR2 FQGNSA.

The chain links TRBV7-9 to TRBJ1-1; TRBD1 matches at 8 bases. Trimming at V came to 3 bases and at J to 4 bases, leaving 4 bases not matched to a gene. Germline CDR1 SEHNR, CDR2 FQNEAQ (reference sequence). CDR3 length: 14 residues. CDR3 DNA sequence: TGTGCCAGCAGCTTTCAGGGGGCGGGCACTGAAGCTTTCTTT. Its protein product is CASSFQGAGTEAFF.

The CDR3 nucleotides read TGTGCCAGCAGTCTAGCGGGGGGATCCTACGAGCAGTACTTC. As protein: CASSLAGGSYEQYF. J is TRBJ2-7 and V is TRBV28; 11 nucleotides line up with TRBD2. Germline CDR1 is MDHEN and CDR2 is SYDVKM. The CDR3 is 14 amino acids. After removal of 5 bases from V and 1 base from J, the junction contained 1 base not matched to a gene. Variable domain in full (rest from reference TRBV28 and TRBJ2-7): DVKVTQSSRYLVKRTGEKVFLECVQDMDHENMFWYRQDPGLGLRLIYFSYDVKMKEKGDIPEGYSVSREKKERFSLILESASTNQTSMYLCASSLAGGSYEQYFGPGTRLTVT.

V gene TRBV4-1 combines with J gene TRBJ1-1; the match to TRBD1 covers 8 bases. Per germline, CDR1 MGHRA and CDR2 YSYEKL. V trimming: 5 bases; J trimming: 5 bases; junction bases outside the gene matches: 1. The CDR3 runs 12 residues. CDR3: CASSRTGTEAFF. The CDR3 region has the DNA TGCGCCAGCAGCAGGACAGGGACTGAAGCTTTCTTT.

This chain links TRBV6-6 with TRBJ2-1, with 8 bases that match TRBD2. The CDR3 loop spans 14 amino acids. CDR1 is MNHNY and CDR2 is SVGAGI in the germline V gene (reference sequence). V shed 6 bases, J shed 4 bases, and the junction held 5 bases outside the gene matches. CDR3 sequence: CASSLLAVYNEQFF. CDR3 DNA: TGTGCCAGCAGCTTACTAGCGGTGTACAATGAGCAGTTCTTC.

This chain joins TRBV4-1 and TRBJ1-4, with 7 bases matching TRBD1. The V segment lost 6 bases and the J segment 7 bases; nucleotides outside the gene matches: 23. This CDR3 comprises 19 residues. Germline-derived CDR1 and CDR2 are MGHRA and YSYEKL. The CDR3 DNA reads TGCGCCAGCAGTCACCCGAAGGCCACTGTAGGGGGCGAGAGTGAAAAACTGTTTTTT. Its translation is CASSHPKATVGGESEKLFF.